Following are 5 T cell receptor delta chains from one sample sequenced in a study of γδ T cells in repeated Plasmodium falciparum infection. Flow sorting of PBMC yielded separate Vgamma9/Vdelta2+ and Vdelta2-negative gammadelta T cell populations for bulk repertoire analysis. TCRdb reanalysed the multiplex PCR reads with CATT. The data contain 93,000 or so delta-chain clones, approximately 1% of them singletons. What was sequenced was gamma-delta T cells from blood. These receptors came from a pool of human donors (malaria-infected and uninfected, not separated).

There are a few counts of this clone. TCRdb shows a much larger clone's protein in place of this DNA's translation, and the two differ at residue 13, likely through a read error; the protein shown is translated from the DNA. CDR3: CACVGTWKGISLRTDKLIF. In DNA form, the CDR3 reads TGTGCCTGTGTGGGCACTTGGAAAGGAATCTCACTCCGCACCGATAAACTCATCTTT. The V and J genes are TRDV2 and TRDJ1; D is unclear. Assignment of the J gene here rests on matching the DNA to germline, because TCRdb gives none. Deletions cut 5 bases from V and 1 base from J, with 28 bases between. Germline CDR1 reads GEAIGNYY; CDR2 reads EKD. The CDR3 contains 19 residues.

This clone occurred a few times. The protein given by TCRdb reflects a much larger clone and differs at residue 16 from this DNA's translation, likely from a read error; the protein shown is the DNA's translation. The chain joins TRDV2 to TRDJ1, with 9 bases aligning to TRDD3. The J gene, absent from TCRdb, was called here by matching the DNA to germline. This CDR3 region has 19 residues. CDR1 GEAIGNYY and CDR2 EKD come from the germline V gene. The CDR3 reads CACDTVGGYSVGITDELIF. The CDR3 bases are TGTGCCTGTGACACCGTTGGGGGATATAGTGTGGGCATAACCGATGAACTCATCTTT.

As concerns this clone: The protein in TCRdb stems from a much larger clone and differs at residue 9 from this DNA's translation, likely a read error; here the protein is translated from the DNA. The V gene is given as TRDV1, and no J gene call is available; the table's D gene call, TRDD3, was not cross checked with the DNA. From germline, CDR1 is TSWWSYY and CDR2 QGS. The CDR3 is made up of 24 amino acids. The CDR3 here is CALGECPLPFSRSTLLGDKYKLIF. CDR3 DNA sequence: TGTGCTCTTGGGGAATGCCCCCTACCTTTCTCTAGGTCCACGTTACTGGGGGATAAATATAAACTCATTTTT.

Concerning this clone itself: The amino acid sequence in TCRdb belongs to a much larger clone and departs from this DNA's translation at residue 3, likely a sequencing read error; the sequence shown is translated from the DNA. V and J are TRDV1 and TRDJ1; 11 bases align to TRDD3. J gave up 4 bases and V 10 bases, and 8 bases lay outside the gene matches. The V gene's germline CDR1 is TSWWSYY and CDR2 QGS. This CDR3 spans 14 amino acids. The CDR3 loop reads CAHLGDTGFDKLIF. In nucleotides, the CDR3 is TGTGCTCACCTGGGGGATACCGGCTTCGATAAACTCATCTTT.

About this clone itself: The protein that TCRdb holds for this DNA derives from a much larger clone and differs from the translated DNA at residue 10, which likely indicates a read error; the protein shown here is translated from the DNA. This chain uses TRDV2 with TRDJ1; D uncertain. TCRdb records no J gene; here it was assigned by comparing the DNA to germline. This CDR3 spans 18 amino acids. Trimming cost V 0 bases and J 0 bases, with 19 bases left between them. CDR1 and CDR2 from the germline V gene are GEAIGNYY and EKD. The CDR3 loop reads CACDTVGAQGGNTDKLIF. The CDR3 nucleotides are TGTGCCTGTGACACCGTCGGGGCCCAGGGAGGGAACACCGATAAACTCATCTTT.